These 7 T cell receptor beta chains were sequenced from one sample in a study of T cells in Graves' hyperthyroidism and ophthalmopathy. From RNA transcripts, TCR beta CDR3 regions were amplified. The study used the HTBI primer set for a first-round RT-PCR of the TCR CDR3. TCRdb recomputed calls from the multiplex PCR reads with MiXCR, one row per CDR3 protein. The table lists nearly 750,000 distinct CDR3 sequences, roughly a third of them singletons. Sequencing was done on a sample of blood. Receptors originate from a middle-aged woman with Graves' hyperthyroidism.

In regard to this clonotype: A read error may be the cause here, since a much bigger clone is one base away. This chain joins TRBV9 and TRBJ1-2; TRBD1 might be the D (6 bases). The CDR3 totals 15 residues. Germline lookup yields CDR1 SGDLS and CDR2 YYNGEE. The CDR3 DNA sequence: TGTACCAGCAGCGTAGGGGACATTGTTAACTATGGCTACACCTTC. Translated, it gives CTSSVGDIVNYGYTF.

The table lists this clonotype with a few counts. Germline and junction disagree at one end, which may indicate a read error. The J gene is TRBJ2-7, the V gene TRBV10-3, with TRBD1 matching over 12 bases. Germline loops: CDR1 ENHRY, CDR2 SYGVKD. This CDR3 contains 15 residues. The CDR3 DNA reads as TGTGCCAGCAGTTACGTAGGGACAGGGGGCTTCGAGCAGTACTTC. It encodes CASSYVGTGGFEQYF.

The CDR3 sequence is CAIRDREDRDGELFF. The CDR3 nucleotides read TGTGCCATCAGGGACAGGGAGGACAGGGACGGGGAGCTGTTTTTT. The chain joins TRBV10-3 to TRBJ2-2, with TRBD1 matching 8 bases. The V segment lost 6 bases and the J segment 7 bases; nucleotides outside the gene matches: 10. Germline loops: CDR1 ENHRY, CDR2 SYGVKD. This CDR3 comprises 15 residues.

This clonotype showed up many times. The chain recombines TRBV24-1 with TRBJ1-1, with D unclear. The CDR3 is made up of 13 amino acids. V was trimmed by 5 bases and J by 1 base, leaving 7 bases between them. Germline-derived CDR1 and CDR2 are KGHDR and SFDVKD. The CDR3 is CATSARPNTEAFF. CDR3 DNA: TGTGCCACCAGTGCACGACCGAACACTGAAGCTTTCTTT.

This chain connects TRBV10-3 to TRBJ2-7; TRBD1 aligns across 8 bases. Per the germline V gene, CDR1 is ENHRY and CDR2 is SYGVKD. The CDR3 is made up of 16 amino acids. Trimming cost V 4 bases and J 0 bases; bases outside gene matches: 8. CDR3 nucleotides: TGTGCCATCAGTGCTATCCCGGACAGGGTCTCCTACGAGCAGTACTTC. Its translation: CAISAIPDRVSYEQYF.

The chain carries TRBV7-9 and TRBJ2-2; TRBD1 matches at 10 bases. The germline gives CDR1 SEHNR, CDR2 FQNEAQ (reference sequence). This CDR3 spans 16 amino acids. V was pared by 4 bases and J by 4 bases, with 6 bases of the junction left unmatched. The CDR3 nucleotides are TGTGCCAGCAGCTGGCGACAGGGGGCCGGCACCGGGGAGCTGTTTTTT. It specifies CASSWRQGAGTGELFF.

This clonotype was detected many times. The rearrangement uses TRBV7-6 and TRBJ1-5; D gene ambiguous. Germline assignment: CDR1 SGHVS and CDR2 FNYEAQ. The V gene lost 1 base and the J gene lost 6 bases, with 13 bases spanning the gap. CDR3 length equals 15 residues. The CDR3 spells CASSLVGGRSQPQHF. For the CDR3, the DNA is TGTGCCAGCAGCTTAGTGGGCGGCCGGAGTCAGCCCCAGCATTTT.